This T cell receptor (beta chain) was identified in a study of T cell changes during pregnancy in multiple sclerosis. Only in-frame clones appear in the TCRdb table, and some are missing; sequencing was by immunoSEQ multiplex PCR. The sample has 75,000 to 100,000 clones, 90% to 95% seen once; the top ten hold about 1.7%. This CDR3 contains 17 residues. The junction had 9 bases not matched to a gene; V was cut back by 5 bases and J by 2 bases. CDR1 and CDR2 (germline): SGHVS, FQNEAQ. The starting material was peripheral blood, obtained after pregnancy. The TCR was taken from a female donor in good health, enrolled as a control in a pregnancy study. The V gene is TRBV7-8, the J gene TRBJ2-7, with TRBD2 matching over 13 bases. The CDR3 region is CASSTGTSGAYTYEQYF. CDR3 coding DNA: TGTGCCAGCAGCACCGGGACTAGCGGGGCCTACACCTACGAGCAGTACTTC.